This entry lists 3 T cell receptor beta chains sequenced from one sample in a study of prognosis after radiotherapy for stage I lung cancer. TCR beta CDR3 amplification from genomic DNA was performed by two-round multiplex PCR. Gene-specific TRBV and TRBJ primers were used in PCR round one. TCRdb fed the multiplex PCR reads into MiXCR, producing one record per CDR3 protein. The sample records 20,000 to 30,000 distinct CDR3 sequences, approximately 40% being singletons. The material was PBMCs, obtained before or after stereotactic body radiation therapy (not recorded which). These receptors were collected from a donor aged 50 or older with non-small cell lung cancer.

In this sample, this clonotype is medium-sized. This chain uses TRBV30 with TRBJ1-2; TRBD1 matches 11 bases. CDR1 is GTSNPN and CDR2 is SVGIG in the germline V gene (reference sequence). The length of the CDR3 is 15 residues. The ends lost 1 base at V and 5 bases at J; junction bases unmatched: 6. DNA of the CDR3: TGTGCCTGGAGTGCTGGACAGGGGGCGGGGTATGGCTACACCTTC. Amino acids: CAWSAGQGAGYGYTF.

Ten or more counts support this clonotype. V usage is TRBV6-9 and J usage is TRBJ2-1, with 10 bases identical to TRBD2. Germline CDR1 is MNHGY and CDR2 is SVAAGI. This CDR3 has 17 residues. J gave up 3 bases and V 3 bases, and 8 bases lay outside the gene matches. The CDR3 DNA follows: TGTGCCAGCAGTTACCCTAGACTAGCGGGCAACTACAATGAGCAGTTCTTC. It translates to CASSYPRLAGNYNEQFF.

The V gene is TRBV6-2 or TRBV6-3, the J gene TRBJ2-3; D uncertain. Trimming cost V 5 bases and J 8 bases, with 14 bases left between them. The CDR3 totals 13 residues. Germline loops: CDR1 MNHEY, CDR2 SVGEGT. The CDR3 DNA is TGTGCCAGCAGTAGGTGTGCGGTGGGTACGCAGTATTTT. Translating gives CASSRCAVGTQYF.